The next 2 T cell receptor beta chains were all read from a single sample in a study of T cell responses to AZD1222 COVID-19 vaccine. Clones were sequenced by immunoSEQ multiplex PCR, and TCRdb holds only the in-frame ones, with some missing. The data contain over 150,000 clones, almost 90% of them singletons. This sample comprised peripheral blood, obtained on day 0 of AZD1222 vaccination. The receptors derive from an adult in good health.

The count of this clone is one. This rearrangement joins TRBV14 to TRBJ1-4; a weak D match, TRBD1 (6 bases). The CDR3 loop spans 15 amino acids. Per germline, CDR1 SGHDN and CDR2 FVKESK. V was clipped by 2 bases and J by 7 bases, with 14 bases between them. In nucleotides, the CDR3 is TGTGCCAGCAGCCAAAGAAGAGGGGGAGGTGAAAAACTGTTTTTT. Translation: CASSQRRGGGEKLFF.

The CDR3 DNA is TGTGCCAGCAGCTCCCAACAGGGCTTCGCTGAAGCTTTCTTT. Translated: CASSSQQGFAEAFF. V usage is TRBV9 and J usage is TRBJ1-1; D might be TRBD1 (6 bases). The CDR3 is 14 amino acids. Trimming pared 4 bases from V and 6 bases from J, leaving 16 bases between. Germline loops: CDR1 SGDLS, CDR2 YYNGEE.